A selection of T cell receptor beta chains follows, all from one sample in a study of cytomegalovirus exposure and HLA in healthy donors. The assay was immunoSEQ multiplex PCR, and TCRdb's table has in-frame clones only and misses some. The sample comprises about 41,000 clones, over 70% of which are singletons, and around 3% rests with the top ten. Material: PBMCs. The receptors here all came from a man over 45 in good health and CMV-seronegative. The CDR3 runs from the conserved cysteine through the conserved F or W. Each record gives: V gene, clone size, D gene, J gene, CDR3 protein, CDR3 DNA. D genes are given only for firm matches. Only part of the rows carry a size: once, few, many, or a class if the clone is expanded.

>TRBV4-1|-|-|TRBJ1-2
CASSQAAGLNYGYTF
TGCGCCAGCAGCCAAGCGGCAGGGTTGAACTATGGCTACACCTTC
>TRBV7-9|once|-|TRBJ1-5
CASSLDGGVGNQPQHF
TGTGCCAGCAGCTTAGATGGAGGGGTGGGTAATCAGCCCCAGCATTTT
>TRBV5-4|-|-|TRBJ2-2
CASSLGGAGELFF
TGTGCCAGCAGCTTGGGTGGAGCCGGGGAGCTGTTTTTT
>TRBV5-6|-|-|TRBJ1-5
CASSPTQGQPQHF
TGTGCCAGCAGCCCAACCCAGGGCCAGCCCCAGCATTTT
>TRBV5-1|-|TRBD1|TRBJ2-7
CASSFGTASYEQYF
TGCGCCAGCAGCTTTGGGACAGCTTCCTACGAGCAGTACTTC
>TRBV10-3|-|-|TRBJ2-1
CAISESELWEQFF
TGTGCCATCAGTGAGTCAGAGCTCTGGGAGCAGTTCTTC
>TRBV7-6|-|-|TRBJ2-7
CASSKGQTSSYEQYF
TGTGCCAGCAGCAAAGGACAGACCTCCTCCTACGAGCAGTACTTC
>TRBV28|-|-|TRBJ1-4
CASSDRPPNEKLFF
TGTGCCAGCAGTGACAGGCCCCCTAATGAAAAACTGTTTTTT
>TRBV9|once|TRBD2|TRBJ2-3
CASSGASGRTDTQYF
TGTGCCAGCAGCGGGGCTAGCGGGAGAACAGATACGCAGTATTTT
>TRBV9|-|TRBD1|TRBJ1-6
CASSVEGAGFSPLHF
TGTGCCAGCAGCGTAGAGGGGGCGGGTTTTTCACCCCTCCACTTT
>TRBV7-9|-|-|TRBJ1-2
CASSLQGRYGYTF
TGTGCCAGCAGCTTACAGGGGCGGTATGGCTACACCTTC
>TRBV18|-|TRBD1|TRBJ1-5
CASSPSGQGGGFGNQPQHF
TGTGCCAGCTCACCCTCGGGACAGGGGGGTGGTTTTGGCAATCAGCCCCAGCATTTT
>TRBV18|-|-|TRBJ2-7
CASSPEVAFTYEQYF
TGTGCCAGCTCACCAGAAGTAGCTTTCACCTACGAGCAGTACTTC
>TRBV2|-|TRBD1|TRBJ2-6
CASSRQGLVANVLTF
TGTGCCAGCAGCCGACAGGGGTTAGTGGCCAACGTCCTGACTTTC
>TRBV5-6|-|-|TRBJ1-5
CASSADGVGGNQPQHF
TGTGCCAGCAGCGCGGATGGGGTAGGGGGCAATCAGCCCCAGCATTTT
>TRBV29-1|once|TRBD1|TRBJ1-4
CSVEGTGQEKLFF
TGCAGCGTTGAAGGGACAGGGCAGGAAAAACTGTTTTTT
>TRBV15|-|TRBD1|TRBJ2-5
CATSRTGAGETQYF
TGTGCCACCAGCAGAACAGGGGCGGGAGAGACCCAGTACTTC
>TRBV10-3|few|TRBD2|TRBJ2-3
CAISEGLAGVLDTQYF
TGTGCCATCAGTGAGGGACTAGCGGGGGTCTTAGATACGCAGTATTTT
>TRBV7-9|-|-|TRBJ1-6
CSSSLASGGLGNSPLHF
TGTTCCAGCAGCTTAGCGTCGGGGGGGCTGGGAAATTCACCCCTCCACTTT
>TRBV4-1|-|-|TRBJ1-1
CASSQQRVNTEAFF
TGCGCCAGCAGCCAGCAGCGAGTGAACACTGAAGCTTTCTTT
>TRBV27|-|-|TRBJ2-1
CASSPHRSLTVTNEQFF
TGTGCCAGCAGCCCGCACCGTTCTCTTACAGTAACAAATGAGCAGTTCTTC
>TRBV11-1|-|TRBD1|TRBJ2-2
CASSLGISGGSGELFF
TGTGCCAGCAGCTTAGGGATTTCAGGGGGCAGCGGGGAGCTGTTTTTT
>TRBV4-1|-|TRBD1|TRBJ2-7
CASSRDRGYEQYF
TGCGCCAGCAGCCGGGACAGGGGCTACGAGCAGTACTTC
>TRBV9|-|TRBD2|TRBJ2-5
CASSVPGGGEETQYF
TGTGCCAGCAGCGTCCCCGGCGGGGGAGAAGAGACCCAGTACTTC
>TRBV5-6|-|-|TRBJ2-7
CASSLGEFGYEQYF
TGTGCCAGCAGCTTGGGCGAGTTCGGTTACGAGCAGTACTTC
>TRBV7-9|once|-|TRBJ1-2
CASSLASPYGYTF
TGTGCCAGCAGCTTAGCCAGTCCTTATGGCTACACCTTC
>TRBV5-1|-|TRBD1|TRBJ2-5
CASSLQGPIGETQYF
TGCGCCAGCAGTTTACAGGGGCCCATAGGGGAGACCCAGTACTTC
>TRBV7-2|-|TRBD1|TRBJ1-6
CASCPGTGVSSYNSPLHF
TGTGCCAGCTGCCCGGGGACAGGGGTCAGCTCCTATAATTCACCCCTCCACTTT
>TRBV4-1|-|-|TRBJ1-2
CASSQDRAGDGYTF
TGCGCCAGCAGCCAAGATAGGGCAGGGGATGGCTACACCTTC
>TRBV15|-|TRBD2|TRBJ2-1
CATSRGGTSANEQFF
TGTGCCACCAGCAGAGGCGGGACTAGCGCAAATGAGCAGTTCTTC
>TRBV9|-|-|TRBJ2-2
CASKGRGNTGELFF
TGTGCCAGCAAGGGCAGGGGGAACACCGGGGAGCTGTTTTTT
>TRBV30|-|TRBD1|TRBJ1-1
CAWSFRAGGMNTEAFF
TGTGCCTGGTCCTTCCGAGCAGGGGGGATGAACACTGAAGCTTTCTTT
>TRBV19|-|-|TRBJ2-7
CASSIGGSEQYF
TGTGCCAGTAGTATTGGGGGGAGCGAGCAGTACTTC
>TRBV27|-|TRBD1|TRBJ2-7
CASRTGQVRSYEQYF
TGTGCCAGCAGGACCGGACAGGTTAGGTCCTACGAGCAGTACTTC
>TRBV4-2|few|-|TRBJ2-7
CASSQLGHSSYEQYF
TGTGCCAGCAGCCAGCTGGGCCATAGCTCCTACGAGCAGTACTTC
>TRBV19|few|TRBD1|TRBJ2-7
CASSRSPGQGVYEQYF
TGTGCCAGTAGTAGATCTCCGGGACAGGGGGTCTACGAGCAGTACTTC
>TRBV5-1|-|-|TRBJ1-4
CASSLAAGVNEKLFF
TGCGCCAGCAGCTTGGCCGCGGGGGTTAATGAAAAACTGTTTTTT
>TRBV7-2|-|TRBD2|TRBJ2-1
CASSTSGGAYEQFF
TGTGCCAGCAGCACTAGCGGGGGGGCTTATGAGCAGTTCTTC
>TRBV14|-|-|TRBJ2-7
CASSPGGGPGGQYF
TGTGCCAGCAGCCCCGGGGGAGGTCCCGGCGGGCAGTACTTC
>TRBV19|-|-|TRBJ1-1
CASNKRGSNTEAFF
TGTGCCAGCAACAAACGGGGGTCGAACACTGAAGCTTTCTTT
>TRBV7-2|-|-|TRBJ2-1
CASSFRGNNEQFF
TGTGCCAGCAGCTTTCGGGGGAACAATGAGCAGTTCTTC
>TRBV5-4|-|-|TRBJ2-3
CASSFRGESTDTQYF
TGTGCCAGCAGCTTTCGGGGAGAAAGCACAGATACGCAGTATTTT
>TRBV6-1|-|TRBD1|TRBJ2-2
CASSEEGQKTTGELFF
TGTGCCAGCAGTGAAGAGGGACAGAAGACCACCGGGGAGCTGTTTTTT
>TRBV5-6|-|TRBD2|TRBJ2-5
CASSLASGGGETQYF
TGTGCCAGCAGCTTGGCTAGCGGAGGAGGGGAGACCCAGTACTTC
>TRBV4-3|-|TRBD2|TRBJ2-1
CASSQDRGDAYNEQFF
TGCGCCAGCAGCCAAGATCGGGGGGATGCCTACAATGAGCAGTTCTTC